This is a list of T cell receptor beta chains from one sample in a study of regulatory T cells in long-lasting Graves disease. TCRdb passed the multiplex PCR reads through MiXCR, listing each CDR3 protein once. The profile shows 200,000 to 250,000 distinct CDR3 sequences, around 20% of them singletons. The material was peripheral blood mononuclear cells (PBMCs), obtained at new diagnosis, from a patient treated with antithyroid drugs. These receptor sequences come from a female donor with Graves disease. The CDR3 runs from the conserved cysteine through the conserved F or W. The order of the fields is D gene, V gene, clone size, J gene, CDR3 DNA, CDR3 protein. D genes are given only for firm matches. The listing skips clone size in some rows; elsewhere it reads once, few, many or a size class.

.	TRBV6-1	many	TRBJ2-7	TGTGCCAGCAGCCGTGGACAGCAGAGATCCTACGAGCAGTACTTC	CASSRGQQRSYEQYF
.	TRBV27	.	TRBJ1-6	TGTGCCAGCAACGCGGGGAACTCCTATAATTCACCCCTCCACTTT	CASNAGNSYNSPLHF
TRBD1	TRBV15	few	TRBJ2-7	TGTGCCACCAGCAGAGCGACAGGGAACTACGAGCAGTACTTC	CATSRATGNYEQYF
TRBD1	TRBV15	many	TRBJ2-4	TGTGCCACCAGCTGGCAGGGGGCTAAAAACATTCAGTACTTC	CATSWQGAKNIQYF
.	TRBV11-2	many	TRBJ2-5	TGTGCCAGCAGCTTGGGTTTTAGCGGCCTCGGCGGGACCCAGTACTTC	CASSLGFSGLGGTQYF
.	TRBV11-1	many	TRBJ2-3	TGTGCCAGCAGCTTATGGGGAAGGGGAGATACGCAGTATTTT	CASSLWGRGDTQYF
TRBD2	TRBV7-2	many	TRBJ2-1	TGTGCCAGCAGTCCTAGCGGGAGGTACAATGAGCAGTTCTTC	CASSPSGRYNEQFF
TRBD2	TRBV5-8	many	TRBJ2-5	TGTGCCAGCAGCGACGACGGGGCGGGACTAGCGCCGCAAGAGACCCAGTACTTC	CASSDDGAGLAPQETQYF
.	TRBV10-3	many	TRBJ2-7	TGTGCCATCAGCCGGGACAACTACGAGCAGTACTTC	CAISRDNYEQYF
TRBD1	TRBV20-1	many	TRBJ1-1	TGCAGTGCTGACCGACAGGGGGATCTACGGCTAGGAGCTTTCTTT	CSADRQGDLRLGAFF
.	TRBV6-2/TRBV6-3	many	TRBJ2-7	TGTGCCAGCAGCAAACGCCCCTGGGGCCCTCTCTACGAGCAGTACTTC	CASSKRPWGPLYEQYF
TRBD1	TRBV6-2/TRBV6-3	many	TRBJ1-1	TGTGCCAGCAGTTACTCGAAAGGGGGCCGGAACACTGAAGCTTTCTTT	CASSYSKGGRNTEAFF
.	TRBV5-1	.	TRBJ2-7	TGCGCCAGCAGCTTAACTTGGTACGAGCAGTACTTC	CASSLTWYEQYF
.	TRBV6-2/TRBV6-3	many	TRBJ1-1	TGTGCCAGCACCCCTTTAAGGTGGGACGGCCGGGATGAAGCTTTCTTT	CASTPLRWDGRDEAFF